One sample yielded the 10 T cell receptor beta chains listed below, sequenced in a study of T cell responses to AZD1222 COVID-19 vaccine. Some clones are missing from TCRdb's copy, which holds only in-frame ones; the method was immunoSEQ multiplex PCR. Of 95,000 to 100,000 clones listed, roughly 90% were seen once; the top ten hold about 15%. Sequenced material: peripheral blood, taken 28 days after the second AZD1222 dose. The receptors derive from an adult who received the AZD1222 COVID-19 vaccine.

A few counts support this clone. This chain links TRBV20-1 with TRBJ2-6; D call uncertain. Germline CDR1 reads DFQATT; CDR2 reads SNEGSKA (reference sequence). This CDR3 region has 11 residues. Trimming pared 4 bases from V and 4 bases from J, leaving 2 bases between. CDR3 in amino acids: CSANGANVLTF. CDR3 nucleotides: TGCAGTGCTAACGGGGCCAACGTCCTGACTTTC.

The V call is TRBV5-1, the J call TRBJ1-5, with D possibly matching TRBD1 (5 bases). The V gene lost 0 bases and the J gene lost 8 bases, with 15 bases spanning the gap. The CDR3 contains 15 residues. Germline loops: CDR1 SGHRS, CDR2 YFSETQ. The chain's CDR3 is CASSLAGVGGEPQHF. Written as DNA, the CDR3 is TGCGCCAGCAGCTTGGCCGGTGTGGGGGGTGAGCCCCAGCATTTT. Full variable domain (rest looked up from reference TRBV5-1 and TRBJ1-5): KAGVTQTPRYLIKTRGQQVTLSCSPISGHRSVSWYQQTPGQGLQFLFEYFSETQRNKGNFPGRFSGRQFSNSRSEMNVSTLELGDSALYLCASSLAGVGGEPQHFGDGTRLSIL.

The chain is built from TRBV3-1 (or the pseudogene TRBV3-2) and TRBJ2-7; maybe TRBD2 (5 bases). V was cut by 4 bases and J by 0 bases, with 13 bases left in between. Germline V gives CDR1 LGHDT, CDR2 YNNKEL (reference sequence). CDR3 length equals 15 residues. The CDR3 loop reads CASSREGSPSYEQYF. The CDR3 DNA sequence: TGTGCCAGCAGCCGGGAAGGGAGCCCCTCCTACGAGCAGTACTTC.

V usage is TRBV5-1 and J usage is TRBJ2-6; no clear D. With 2 bases removed from V and 0 bases from J, the gap between germline ends came to 18 bases. The CDR3 is made up of 19 amino acids. Germline V gene sequence: CDR1 SGHRS, CDR2 YFSETQ. This CDR3 reads CASSLDPSTGSSGANVLTF. The CDR3 nucleotides are TGCGCCAGCAGCTTAGACCCTTCGACTGGCAGCTCTGGGGCCAACGTCCTGACTTTC.

The chain combines TRBV20-1 with TRBJ2-7; no definite D call. The ends were cut back, 5 bases at V and 3 bases at J, with 5 bases in the middle. The V gene's germline CDR1 is DFQATT and CDR2 SNEGSKA (reference sequence). The CDR3 contains 10 residues. CDR3 protein: CSALDYEQYF. CDR3 in DNA: TGCAGTGCTCTAGACTACGAGCAGTACTTC.

The sample holds one count of this clone. V and J are TRBV3-1 (or the pseudogene TRBV3-2) and TRBJ1-4, with D perhaps matching TRBD1 (5 bases). Germline V lookup: CDR1 LGHDT, CDR2 YNNKEL (reference sequence). Trimming removed 4 bases at V and 7 bases at J, with 16 bases between. CDR3 size: 15 residues. The CDR3 region has the DNA TGTGCCAGCAGCCCAACCCCACAGGTGGTTGAAAAACTGTTTTTT. Translated: CASSPTPQVVEKLFF.

This sequence joins TRBV6-2 or TRBV6-3 and TRBJ2-5; TRBD1 or TRBD2 may be the D gene (7 bases each). The germline V and J ends were trimmed by 2 bases and 4 bases, with 17 bases remaining between them. CDR1 MNHEY and CDR2 SVGEGT come from the germline V gene. The CDR3 is 16 residues long. As DNA, the CDR3 is TGTGCCAGCAGTTACCAGCCGACAGGGAGGGCAGAGACCCAGTACTTC. Its protein is CASSYQPTGRAETQYF.

V and J are TRBV29-1 and TRBJ2-3, with 12 positions matching TRBD2. This CDR3 contains 17 residues. Per the germline V gene, CDR1 is SQVTM and CDR2 is ANQGSEA. The trim removed 4 bases at V and 7 bases at J, leaving 15 bases unmatched. Here the CDR3 DNA reads TGCAGCGTTGTTATCCCCGAGACTAGCGGGAGTATGAATACGCAGTATTTT. Its translation is CSVVIPETSGSMNTQYF.

The chain is built from TRBV11-2 and TRBJ1-3, with unresolved D. The CDR3 is made up of 11 amino acids. V lost 5 bases to trimming and J lost 9 bases, with 8 bases between them. CDR1 SGHAT and CDR2 FQNNGV come from the germline V gene. This chain's CDR3 is CASSPLGTIYF. Here the CDR3 DNA reads TGTGCCAGCAGCCCCCTAGGCACCATATATTTT.

The V gene is TRBV27, the J gene TRBJ2-7; 9 bases fit TRBD2. CDR3 length: 16 amino acids. CDR1 is MNHEY and CDR2 is SMNVEV in the germline V gene (reference sequence). Trimming cost V 5 bases and J 5 bases; bases outside gene matches: 13. CDR3 residues: CASSLAGLAGRNEQYF. The CDR3 coding sequence is TGTGCCAGCAGTCTAGCAGGGCTAGCGGGGAGAAACGAGCAGTACTTC.